This record concerns one TCR beta chain sequence. The data were taken from a study of shared clonotypes between healthy human individuals. The CDR3 is made up of 17 amino acids. Germline-derived CDR1 and CDR2 are LGHNA and YSLEER. V lost 1 base and J lost 3; bases outside the gene matches: 7. TCRdb keeps only in-frame clones here, not all; method: immunoSEQ multiplex PCR. The sample contains approximately 1,500,000 clones, approximately 98% of which appear only once. Sequencing was performed on naive CD4+ T cells sorted from blood. Subset indicated: CD45RA+ positively selected. The receptor comes from a man aged 30 to 45 in good health. The chain carries TRBV4-3 and TRBJ2-3, with TRBD2 identical over 10 bases. CDR3 sequence reads: CASSQVPSGSLTDTQYF. The CDR3 bases are TGCGCCAGCAGCCAAGTGCCTAGCGGGAGTCTTACAGATACGCAGTATTTT.